This TCR beta chain came from a study of T cells in Graves' hyperthyroidism and ophthalmopathy. Many counts were recorded for this clonotype. Its antigen is undetermined. The study's findings and limits: Patients with ophthalmopathy were separated from those with stable hyperthyroidism by a 13 V-J model. A median 6.5 months before onset, the model predicted ophthalmopathy.

Ophthalmopathy cases met thresholds of Clinical Activity Score at least 3, NOSPECS grade at least 4 and duration under 3 months. Using less than 12 ml of fresh peripheral blood, PBMCs were prepared. Amplification yielded TCR beta CDR3 regions, with RNA transcripts as the source. Researchers ran a first-round RT-PCR on the TCR CDR3 using the HTBI primer set. TCRdb passed the multiplex PCR reads through MiXCR, listing each CDR3 protein once. The table records about 350,000 distinct CDR3 sequences, roughly 20% of them present only once. V dropped 6 bases and J dropped 3 bases, with 12 bases sitting between them. This CDR3 is 13 amino acids long. The germline gives CDR1 MDHEN, CDR2 SYDVKM.

V is TRBV28 and J is TRBJ2-7; D not certain. Sequenced sample: blood. The receptor's source is a woman aged 40 to 50 with Graves' ophthalmopathy. CDR3 coding DNA: TGTGCCAGCAGCCCCCCCCAAGGCTACGAGCAGTACTTC. Its translation: CASSPPQGYEQYF.